This T cell receptor (beta chain) stems from a study of memory CD4+ T cells and cytomegalovirus serostatus. Broader study findings: CMV serostatus prediction reached median AUC around 0.94, or 0.89 with US-trained model. Of under 200 reported CMV TCRbeta sequences, about 67 were found in memory CD4+ repertoires.

The CDR3 runs to 15 residues. Trimming took off 5 bases at V and 0 bases at J, with 13 bases between the two ends. CDR1 and CDR2 (germline): MDHEN, SYDVKM. This clone has just a few counts. Antigen unknown. Sequenced by immunoSEQ multiplex PCR; TCRdb stores in-frame clones only, minus some. The repertoire holds about 60,000 clones, roughly 80% seen once, with around 0.58% in the top ten. Single viable CD3+CD4+CD8-CD45RO+ cells were sorted as the memory CD4+ T cells. CMV serostatus came from serum IgG against pp150, pp28, p38, p52. Positive selection with CD4 microbeads enriched total CD4+ T cells. The V call is TRBV28, the J call TRBJ1-1, with D unclear. The sequence was obtained from an adult in good health and CMV-seronegative. Some clones in this sample may be carry-over from other donors' samples. The sample was memory CD4+ T cells from blood. The CDR3 bases are TGTGCCAGCAGTCCGCCCGGGGTCCTGAACACTGAAGCTTTCTTT. As protein: CASSPPGVLNTEAFF.